This T cell receptor beta chain stems from a study of cytomegalovirus exposure and HLA in healthy donors. Study-wide findings and caveats: Some TCR beta chains (about 180 of them) were listed as cytomegalovirus-associated.

Concerning this clone: Its matching antigen is unknown. The junction differs from germline at one of its ends, possibly a read error.

TCRdb's copy holds only in-frame clones and misses some; the assay was immunoSEQ multiplex PCR. The sample includes 100,000 to 150,000 clones, 80% to 90% of them seen just once. The CDR3 consists of 15 residues. Looked up from germline, CDR1 is SGHNT and CDR2 is YYREEE (reference sequence). This chain connects TRBV5-4 to TRBJ1-2; no clear D. The source is a woman younger than 30 in good health and CMV-seronegative. Sequenced material: PBMCs. CDR3 protein: CASSLGLTLDYGYTF. Written as DNA, the CDR3 is TGTGCCAGCAGCCTGGGCCTGACGTTAGACTATGGTTACACCTTC.